The rows below give T cell receptor beta chains drawn from one sample of a study of OX40 agonist ivuxolimab in advanced cancers. Produced via immunoSEQ multiplex PCR; TCRdb's table is partial and in-frame only. The sample contains 31,000 or so clones, 80% to 90% of which appear only once. The input for sequencing was CD4+ or CD8+ T cells sorted from blood, taken in a trial of the OX40 agonist ivuxolimab. The receptors originated from an adult with an advanced solid tumor such as melanoma, head and neck, liver or kidney cancer. CDR3s include the opening cysteine and the closing phenylalanine or tryptophan. Rows may omit the clone size; those that give it use once, few, many or a size class.

v_gene,j_gene,abundance,CDR3aa
TRBV6-5,TRBJ2-7,.,CASSKGRDRVGEQYF
TRBV2,TRBJ2-7,.,CASRGGLAGTYEQYF
TRBV9,TRBJ2-5,.,CASSVRLGNQETQYF
TRBV18,TRBJ1-4,once,CASSTWGTDNEKLFF
TRBV28,TRBJ1-6,.,CASTPGRGPSPLHF
TRBV25-1,TRBJ1-1,.,CASLGNTEAFF
TRBV27,TRBJ1-2,.,CASSTGTGKGLRYGYTF
TRBV18,TRBJ2-7,.,CASSPRGAEEQYF
TRBV5-4,TRBJ1-1,.,CASNNRVEGAEAFF
TRBV19,TRBJ1-5,.,CASSMVSGGKQPQHF
TRBV5-1,TRBJ1-1,.,CASSLSRTGAGTEAFF
TRBV9,TRBJ2-1,.,CASSVGSGLDVDEQFF
TRBV23-1,TRBJ2-1,once,CASSNGNEQFF
TRBV16,TRBJ1-4,.,CASSPRQGRGKLFF
TRBV7-2,TRBJ2-3,.,CASSPRIAGRTDTQYF
TRBV9,TRBJ2-7,medium-sized,CASSSTSGYEQYF
TRBV18,TRBJ2-5,.,CASSPGRGGEETQYF
TRBV4-1,TRBJ1-1,.,CASSQDDRAMNTEAFF
TRBV2,TRBJ2-3,.,CASSEAWGPSVTDTQYF
TRBV7-2,TRBJ1-4,.,CASSRIITNEKLFF
TRBV11-2,TRBJ1-4,.,CASSLVRGTNEKLFF
TRBV4-3,TRBJ2-3,few,CASCRDPISTDTQYF
TRBV28,TRBJ1-5,.,CASRPGTHSNQPQHF
TRBV19,TRBJ1-5,.,CASCLGQGSRKQHF